The clone carrying this T cell receptor (beta chain) was counted at least ten times. Its antigen is unidentified. This CDR3 region has 11 residues. V was cut by 3 bases and J by 7 bases, with 4 bases left in between. The germline gives CDR1 SGHAT, CDR2 FQNNGV. TCRdb reprocessed the 5' RACE reads with MiXCR, giving one entry per CDR3 protein. There are approximately 60,000 distinct CDR3 sequences in the sample; 6.2% occur only once, and 5% lies in the top ten. The sample is drawn from a study of CD8 T cells in ankylosing spondylitis. Overall study results and limits: In the blood and synovial fluid of reactive arthritis, some motif variants had been previously reported. Significantly higher representation of disease-linked clones was reported for matched ankylosing spondylitis synovial fluid. Clones that were linked to disease were CD8+ and were relatively rare in peripheral blood.

Material: synovial fluid, either unsorted or a sorted T cell fraction (not recorded which). The TCR was taken from a male donor with ankylosing spondylitis. This chain connects TRBV11-2 to TRBJ2-1; D gene unclear. CDR3 DNA: TGTGCCAGCAGCTTGCCAAATGAGCAGTTCTTC. Translating gives CASSLPNEQFF. Together with reference TRBV11-2 and TRBJ2-1, the CDR3 gives the full variable domain: EAGVAQSPRYKIIEKRQSVAFWCNPISGHATLYWYQQILGQGPKLLIQFQNNGVVDDSQLPKDRFSAERLKGVDSTLKIQPAKLEDSAVYLCASSLPNEQFFGPGTRLTVL.